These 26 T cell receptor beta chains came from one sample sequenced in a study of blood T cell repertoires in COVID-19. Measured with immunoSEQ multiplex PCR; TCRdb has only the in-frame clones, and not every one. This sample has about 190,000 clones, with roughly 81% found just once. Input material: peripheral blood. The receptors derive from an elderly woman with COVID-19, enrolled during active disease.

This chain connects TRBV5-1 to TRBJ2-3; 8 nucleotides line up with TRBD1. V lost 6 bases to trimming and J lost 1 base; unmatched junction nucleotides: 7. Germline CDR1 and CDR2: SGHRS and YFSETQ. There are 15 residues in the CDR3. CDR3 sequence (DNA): TGCGCCAGCAACCTCCAGGGGGCCGGCACAGATACGCAGTATTTT. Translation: CASNLQGAGTDTQYF.

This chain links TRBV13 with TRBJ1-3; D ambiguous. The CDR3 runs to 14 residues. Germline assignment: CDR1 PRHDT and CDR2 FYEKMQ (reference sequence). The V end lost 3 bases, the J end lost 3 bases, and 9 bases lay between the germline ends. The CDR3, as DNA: TGTGCCAGCAGCTTCATAACAGTTGGAAACACCATATATTTT. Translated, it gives CASSFITVGNTIYF.

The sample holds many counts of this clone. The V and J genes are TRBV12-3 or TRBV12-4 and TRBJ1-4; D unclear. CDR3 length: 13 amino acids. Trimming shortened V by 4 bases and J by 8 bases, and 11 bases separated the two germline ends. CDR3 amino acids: CASSWQAGEKLFF. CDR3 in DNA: TGTGCCAGCAGTTGGCAGGCAGGCGAAAAACTGTTTTTT.

CDR3 coding DNA: TGTGCCAGCATCGTTTCTAGCGGCCCCGGGGAGCTGTTTTTT. Translation: CASIVSSGPGELFF. This sequence joins TRBV6-5 and TRBJ2-2, with TRBD2 matching over 7 bases. The CDR3 has 14 residues. Trimming removed 7 bases from V and 6 bases from J; junction bases left unmatched: 8. Germline loops: CDR1 MNHEY, CDR2 SVGAGI.

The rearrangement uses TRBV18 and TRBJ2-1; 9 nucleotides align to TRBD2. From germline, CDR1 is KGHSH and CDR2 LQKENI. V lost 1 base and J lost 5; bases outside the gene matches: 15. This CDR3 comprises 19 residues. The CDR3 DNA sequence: TGTGCCAGCTCACCACTCCCCAGGGAGCAGGCTAGCGGGGACAATGAGCAGTTCTTC. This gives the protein CASSPLPREQASGDNEQFF.

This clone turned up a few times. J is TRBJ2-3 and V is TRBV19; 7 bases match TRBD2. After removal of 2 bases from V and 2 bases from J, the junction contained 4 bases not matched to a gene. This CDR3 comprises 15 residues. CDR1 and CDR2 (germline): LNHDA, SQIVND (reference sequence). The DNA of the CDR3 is TGTGCCAGTAGTATAACGGGAGGACTCACAGATACGCAGTATTTT. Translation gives CASSITGGLTDTQYF.

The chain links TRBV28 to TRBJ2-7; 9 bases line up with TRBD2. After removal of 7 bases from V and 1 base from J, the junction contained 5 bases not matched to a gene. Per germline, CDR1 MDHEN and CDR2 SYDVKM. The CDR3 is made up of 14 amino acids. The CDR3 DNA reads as TGTGCCAGCAAGAGAGCGGGAGGATCCTACGAGCAGTACTTC. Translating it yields CASKRAGGSYEQYF.

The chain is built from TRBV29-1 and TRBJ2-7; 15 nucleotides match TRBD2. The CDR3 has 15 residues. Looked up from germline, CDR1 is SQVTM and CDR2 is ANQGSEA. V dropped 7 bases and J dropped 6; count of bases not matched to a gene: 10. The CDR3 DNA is TGCAGCGCAGCCGGACTAGCGGGAGGGCAGATCGAGCAGTACTTC. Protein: CSAAGLAGGQIEQYF.

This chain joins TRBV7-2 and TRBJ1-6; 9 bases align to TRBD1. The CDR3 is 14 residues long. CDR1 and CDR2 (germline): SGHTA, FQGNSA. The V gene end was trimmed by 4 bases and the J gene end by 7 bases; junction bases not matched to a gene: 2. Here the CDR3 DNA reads TGTGCCAGCAGCTGGGGACAGGGAAATTCACCCCTCCACTTT. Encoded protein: CASSWGQGNSPLHF.

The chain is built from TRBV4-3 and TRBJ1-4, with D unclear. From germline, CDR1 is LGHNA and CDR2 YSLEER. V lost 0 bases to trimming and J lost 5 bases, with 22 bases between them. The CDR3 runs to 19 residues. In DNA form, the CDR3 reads TGCGCCAGCAGCCAAGATATGGGGAGATCGTTAGTAGGCAATGAAAAACTGTTTTTT. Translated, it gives CASSQDMGRSLVGNEKLFF.

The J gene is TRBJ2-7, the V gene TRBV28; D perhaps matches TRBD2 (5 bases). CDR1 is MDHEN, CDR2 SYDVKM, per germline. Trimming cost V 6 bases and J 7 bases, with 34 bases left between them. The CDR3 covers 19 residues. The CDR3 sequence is CASSRRPGVAASRPYEQYF. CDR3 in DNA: TGTGCCAGCAGCCGCCGACCCGGGGTAGCTGCCAGTCGGCCGTATGAGCAGTACTTC. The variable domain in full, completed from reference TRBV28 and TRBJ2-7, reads DVKVTQSSRYLVKRTGEKVFLECVQDMDHENMFWYRQDPGLGLRLIYFSYDVKMKEKGDIPEGYSVSREKKERFSLILESASTNQTSMYLCASSRRPGVAASRPYEQYFGPGTRLTVT.

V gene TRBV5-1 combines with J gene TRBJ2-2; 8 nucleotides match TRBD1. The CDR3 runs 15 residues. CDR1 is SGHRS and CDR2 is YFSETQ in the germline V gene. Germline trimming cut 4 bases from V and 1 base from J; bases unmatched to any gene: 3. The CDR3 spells CASSIGQGNTGELFF. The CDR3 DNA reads TGCGCCAGCAGCATCGGACAGGGGAACACCGGGGAGCTGTTTTTT.

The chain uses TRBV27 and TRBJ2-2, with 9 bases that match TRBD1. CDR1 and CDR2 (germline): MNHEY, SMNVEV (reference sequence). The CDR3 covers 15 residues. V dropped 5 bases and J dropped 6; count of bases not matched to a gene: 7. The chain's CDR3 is CASSVGTGTSGELFF. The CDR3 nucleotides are TGTGCCAGCAGTGTCGGGACAGGGACCTCCGGGGAGCTGTTTTTT.

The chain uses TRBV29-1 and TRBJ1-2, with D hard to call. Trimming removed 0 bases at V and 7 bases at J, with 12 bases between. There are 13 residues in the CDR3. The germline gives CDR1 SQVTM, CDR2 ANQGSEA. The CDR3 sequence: CSVEDHGSRGYTF. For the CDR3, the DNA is TGCAGCGTTGAAGATCACGGGTCCCGTGGCTACACCTTC.

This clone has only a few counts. The CDR3 is CASSLGESYTF. The CDR3 DNA follows: TGCGCCAGCAGCTTGGGAGAAAGCTACACCTTC. The chain is built from TRBV5-1 and TRBJ1-2; unclear D gene. V gave up 0 bases and J gave up 9 bases, with 6 bases separating them. The CDR3 spans 11 residues. Germline-derived CDR1 and CDR2 are SGHRS and YFSETQ.

Here the CDR3 reads CASSQTRGDQPQHF. The CDR3 bases are TGTGCCAGCAGCCAAACACGGGGTGATCAGCCCCAGCATTTT. This chain connects TRBV3-1 (or the pseudogene TRBV3-2) to TRBJ1-5, with unresolved D. The CDR3 contains 14 residues. The V end was cut by 2 bases, the J end by 5 bases, with 10 bases between. Germline V gene lookup returns CDR1 LGHDT and CDR2 YNNKEL (reference sequence).

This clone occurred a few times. The CDR3 nucleotides are TGTGCCAGCAGTTACTCGGGACTAGCGGGGGATACCTACGAGCAGTACTTC. Residues: CASSYSGLAGDTYEQYF. The chain employs TRBV6-2 or TRBV6-3 and TRBJ2-7, with 14 bases identical to TRBD2. The CDR3 length is 17 residues. Germline V lookup: CDR1 MNHEY, CDR2 SVGEGT. V shed 0 bases and J 2 bases; nucleotides not matched to a gene: 3.

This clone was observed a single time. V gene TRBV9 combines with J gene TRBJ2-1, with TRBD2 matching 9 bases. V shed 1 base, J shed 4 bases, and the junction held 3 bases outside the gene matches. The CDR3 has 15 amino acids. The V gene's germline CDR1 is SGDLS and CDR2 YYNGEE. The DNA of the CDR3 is TGTGCCAGCAGCGTATCAGGACTAGCGTACAATGAGCAGTTCTTC. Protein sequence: CASSVSGLAYNEQFF.

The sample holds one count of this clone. CDR3 nucleotides: TGTGCCACTGGAGATGGGGAGCAGTTCTTC. It encodes CATGDGEQFF. The J gene is TRBJ2-1, the V gene TRBV19, with D uncertain. In germline, CDR1 is LNHDA, CDR2 SQIVND (reference sequence). This CDR3 comprises 10 residues. Trimming took off 10 bases at V and 10 bases at J, with 11 bases between the two ends.

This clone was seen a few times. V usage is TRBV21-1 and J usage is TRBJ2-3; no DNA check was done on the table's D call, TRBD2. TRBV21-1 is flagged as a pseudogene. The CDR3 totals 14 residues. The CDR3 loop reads CASSKGSYTDTQYF. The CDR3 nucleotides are TGTGCCAGCAGCAAAGGTAGCTACACAGATACGCAGTATTTT.

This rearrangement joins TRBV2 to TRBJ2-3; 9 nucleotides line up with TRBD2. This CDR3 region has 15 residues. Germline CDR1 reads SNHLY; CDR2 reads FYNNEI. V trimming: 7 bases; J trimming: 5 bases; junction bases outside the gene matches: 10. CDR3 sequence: CASTPGASGKDTQYF. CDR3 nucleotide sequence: TGTGCCAGCACCCCCGGGGCTAGCGGGAAAGATACGCAGTATTTT. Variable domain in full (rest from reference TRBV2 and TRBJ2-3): EPEVTQTPSHQVTQMGQEVILRCVPISNHLYFYWYRQILGQKVEFLVSFYNNEISEKSEIFDDQFSVERPDGSNFTLKIRSTKLEDSAMYFCASTPGASGKDTQYFGPGTRLTVL.

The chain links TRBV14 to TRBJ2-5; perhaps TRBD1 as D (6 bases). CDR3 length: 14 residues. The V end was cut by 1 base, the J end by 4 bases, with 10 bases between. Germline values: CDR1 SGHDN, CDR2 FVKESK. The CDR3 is CASSQALGAETQYF. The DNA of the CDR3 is TGTGCCAGCAGCCAAGCCCTGGGGGCAGAGACCCAGTACTTC.

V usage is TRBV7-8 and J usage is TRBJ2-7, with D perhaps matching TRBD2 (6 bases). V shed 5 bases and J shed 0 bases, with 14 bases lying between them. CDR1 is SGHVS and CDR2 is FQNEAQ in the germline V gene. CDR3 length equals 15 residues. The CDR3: CASSLRDLRSYEQYF. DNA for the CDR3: TGTGCCAGCAGCCTTAGGGACTTACGCTCCTACGAGCAGTACTTC.

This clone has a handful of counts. This chain's CDR3 is CASHQGRTEAFF. In DNA, the CDR3 is TGTGCCAGCCACCAGGGTAGGACTGAAGCTTTCTTT. The gene calls are TRBV2 and TRBJ1-1, with D possibly TRBD1 on 5 matching bases. The V gene lost 8 bases and the J gene lost 5 bases, with 12 bases spanning the gap. Looked up from germline, CDR1 is SNHLY and CDR2 is FYNNEI. The CDR3 has 12 amino acids.

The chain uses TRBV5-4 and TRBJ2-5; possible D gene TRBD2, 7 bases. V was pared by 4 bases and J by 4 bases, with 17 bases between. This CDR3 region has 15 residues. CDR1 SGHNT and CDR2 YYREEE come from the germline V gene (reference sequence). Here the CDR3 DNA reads TGTGCCAGCAGCAAAGGAGGGGGGGGAGGAGAGACCCAGTACTTC. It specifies CASSKGGGGGETQYF. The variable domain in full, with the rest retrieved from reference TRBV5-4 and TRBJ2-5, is ETGVTQSPTHLIKTRGQQVTLRCSSQSGHNTVSWYQQALGQGPQFIFQYYREEENGRGNFPPRFSGLQFPNYSSELNVNALELDDSALYLCASSKGGGGGETQYFGPGTRLLVL.

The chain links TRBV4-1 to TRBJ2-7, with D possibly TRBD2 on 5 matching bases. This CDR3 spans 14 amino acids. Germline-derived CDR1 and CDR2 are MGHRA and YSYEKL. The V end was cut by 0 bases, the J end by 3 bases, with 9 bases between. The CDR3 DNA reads TGCGCCAGCAGCCAAGATCGGGGTCGCTACGAGCAGTACTTC. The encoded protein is CASSQDRGRYEQYF.